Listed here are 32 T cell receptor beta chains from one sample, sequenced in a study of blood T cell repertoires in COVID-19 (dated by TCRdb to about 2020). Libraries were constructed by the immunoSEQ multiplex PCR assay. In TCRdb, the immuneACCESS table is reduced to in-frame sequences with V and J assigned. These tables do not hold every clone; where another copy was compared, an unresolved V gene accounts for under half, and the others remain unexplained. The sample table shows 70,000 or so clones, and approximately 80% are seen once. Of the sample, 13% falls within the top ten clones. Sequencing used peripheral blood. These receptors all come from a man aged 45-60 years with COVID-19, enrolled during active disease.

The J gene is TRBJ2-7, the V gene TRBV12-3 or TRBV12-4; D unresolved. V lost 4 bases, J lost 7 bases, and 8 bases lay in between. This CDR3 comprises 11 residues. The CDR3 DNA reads TGTGCCAGCAGTTCGGTGCGAGAGCAGTACTTC. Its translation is CASSSVREQYF.

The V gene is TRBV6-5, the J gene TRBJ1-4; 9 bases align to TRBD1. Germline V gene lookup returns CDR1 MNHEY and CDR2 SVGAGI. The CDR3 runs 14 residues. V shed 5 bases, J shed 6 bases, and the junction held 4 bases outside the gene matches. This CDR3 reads CASSLQGAYEKLFF. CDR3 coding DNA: TGTGCCAGCAGTCTACAGGGGGCGTATGAAAAACTGTTTTTT.

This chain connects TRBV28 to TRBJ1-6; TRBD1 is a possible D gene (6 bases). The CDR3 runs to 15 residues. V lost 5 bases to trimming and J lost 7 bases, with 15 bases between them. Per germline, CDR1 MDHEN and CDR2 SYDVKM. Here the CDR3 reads CASSAIDRNNSPLHF. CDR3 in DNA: TGTGCCAGCAGTGCTATTGACAGGAACAATTCACCCCTCCACTTT.

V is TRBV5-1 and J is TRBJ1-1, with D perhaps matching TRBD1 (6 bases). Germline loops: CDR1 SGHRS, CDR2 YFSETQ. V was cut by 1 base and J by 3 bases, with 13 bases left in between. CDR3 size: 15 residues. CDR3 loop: CASSLTDRSYTEAFF. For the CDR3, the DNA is TGCGCCAGCAGCTTGACCGACAGGAGCTACACTGAAGCTTTCTTT.

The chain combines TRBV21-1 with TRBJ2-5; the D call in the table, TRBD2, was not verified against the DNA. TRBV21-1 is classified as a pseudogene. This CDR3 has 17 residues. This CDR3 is CASSKGAGERRWETQYF. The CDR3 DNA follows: TGTGCCAGCAGCAAAGGGGCGGGAGAAAGGAGGTGGGAGACCCAGTACTTC.

Written as DNA, the CDR3 is TGTGCCAGCAGTTACAGGGGGCGCGACCCTGGCTACACCTTC. Its translation is CASSYRGRDPGYTF. V usage is TRBV9 and J usage is TRBJ1-2; the match to TRBD1 covers 9 bases. V shed 5 bases, J shed 7 bases, and the junction held 9 bases outside the gene matches. The CDR3 extends over 14 amino acids. CDR1 SGDLS and CDR2 YYNGEE come from the germline V gene.

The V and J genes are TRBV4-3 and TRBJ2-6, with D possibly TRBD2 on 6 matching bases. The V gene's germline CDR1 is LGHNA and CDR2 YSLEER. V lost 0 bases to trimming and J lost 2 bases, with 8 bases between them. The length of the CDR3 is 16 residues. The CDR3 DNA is TGCGCCAGCAGCCAAGATTCGGGGGCTGGGGCCAACGTCCTGACTTTC. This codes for CASSQDSGAGANVLTF.

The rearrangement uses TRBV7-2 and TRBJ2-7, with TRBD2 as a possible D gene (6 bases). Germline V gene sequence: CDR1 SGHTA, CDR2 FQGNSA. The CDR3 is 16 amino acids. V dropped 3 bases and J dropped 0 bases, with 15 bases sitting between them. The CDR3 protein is CASSLTRTAVSYEQYF. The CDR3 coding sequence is TGTGCCAGCAGCTTGACTAGGACGGCCGTCTCCTACGAGCAGTACTTC.

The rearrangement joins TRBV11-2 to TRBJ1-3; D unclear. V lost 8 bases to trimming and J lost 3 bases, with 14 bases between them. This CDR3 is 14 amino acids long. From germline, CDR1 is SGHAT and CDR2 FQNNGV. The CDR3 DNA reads TGTGCCAGCGGCCTGGGCGTATATGGAAACACCATATATTTT. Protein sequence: CASGLGVYGNTIYF.

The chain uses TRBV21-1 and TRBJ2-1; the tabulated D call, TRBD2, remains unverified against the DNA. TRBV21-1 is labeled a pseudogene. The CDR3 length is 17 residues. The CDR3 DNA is TGTGCCAGCAGCCCTATCGGAGGGAACGGGCTTTACAATGAGCAGTTCTTC. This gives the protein CASSPIGGNGLYNEQFF.

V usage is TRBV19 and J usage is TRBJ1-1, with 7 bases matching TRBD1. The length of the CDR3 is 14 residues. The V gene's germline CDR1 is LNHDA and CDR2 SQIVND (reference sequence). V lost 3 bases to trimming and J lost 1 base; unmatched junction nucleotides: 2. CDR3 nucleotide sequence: TGTGCCAGTAGTATTGGGACAGAGAACACTGAAGCTTTCTTT. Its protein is CASSIGTENTEAFF.

DNA of the CDR3: TGTGCCAGCAGTAAACAGGGAGTAGACTATGGCTACACCTTC. It yields the protein CASSKQGVDYGYTF. V usage is TRBV6-5 and J usage is TRBJ1-2; TRBD1 is a possible D gene (6 bases). Trimming removed 5 bases at V and 3 bases at J, with 13 bases between. Germline V gives CDR1 MNHEY, CDR2 SVGAGI. The CDR3 sequence is 14 residues long.

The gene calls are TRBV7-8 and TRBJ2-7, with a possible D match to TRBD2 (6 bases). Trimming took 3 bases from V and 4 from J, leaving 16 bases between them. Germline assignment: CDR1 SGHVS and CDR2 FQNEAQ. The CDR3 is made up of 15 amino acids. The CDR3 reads CASSFPGTSPYEQYF. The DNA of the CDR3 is TGTGCCAGCAGCTTTCCCGGGACTTCACCTTACGAGCAGTACTTC.

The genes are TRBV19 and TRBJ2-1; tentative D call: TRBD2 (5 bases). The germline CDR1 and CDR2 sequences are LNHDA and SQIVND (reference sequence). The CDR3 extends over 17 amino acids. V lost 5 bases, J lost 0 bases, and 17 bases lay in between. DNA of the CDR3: TGTGCCAGTAGTCCATCCGTAGCGTCGAGCTCCTACAATGAGCAGTTCTTC. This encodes CASSPSVASSSYNEQFF.

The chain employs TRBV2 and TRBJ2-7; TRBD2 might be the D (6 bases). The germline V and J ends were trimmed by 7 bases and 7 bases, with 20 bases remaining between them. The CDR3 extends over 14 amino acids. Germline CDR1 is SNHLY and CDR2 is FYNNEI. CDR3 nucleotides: TGTGCCAGCACCACGACTAGGTCTCTAGGTGAGCAGTACTTC. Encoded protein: CASTTTRSLGEQYF. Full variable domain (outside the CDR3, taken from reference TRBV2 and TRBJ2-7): EPEVTQTPSHQVTQMGQEVILRCVPISNHLYFYWYRQILGQKVEFLVSFYNNEISEKSEIFDDQFSVERPDGSNFTLKIRSTKLEDSAMYFCASTTTRSLGEQYFGPGTRLTVT.

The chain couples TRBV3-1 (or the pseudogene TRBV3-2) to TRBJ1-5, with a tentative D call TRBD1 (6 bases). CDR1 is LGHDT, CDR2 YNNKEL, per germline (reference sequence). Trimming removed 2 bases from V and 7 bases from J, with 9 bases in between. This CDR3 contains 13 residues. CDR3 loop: CASSQTGRQPQHF. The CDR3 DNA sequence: TGTGCCAGCAGCCAAACAGGGCGGCAGCCCCAGCATTTT.

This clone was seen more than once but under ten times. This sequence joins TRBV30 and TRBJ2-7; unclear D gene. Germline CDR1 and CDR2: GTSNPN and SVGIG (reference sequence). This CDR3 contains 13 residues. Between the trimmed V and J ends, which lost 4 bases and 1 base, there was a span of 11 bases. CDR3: CAWKPGQSYEQYF. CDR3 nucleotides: TGTGCCTGGAAGCCGGGTCAGTCCTACGAGCAGTACTTC.

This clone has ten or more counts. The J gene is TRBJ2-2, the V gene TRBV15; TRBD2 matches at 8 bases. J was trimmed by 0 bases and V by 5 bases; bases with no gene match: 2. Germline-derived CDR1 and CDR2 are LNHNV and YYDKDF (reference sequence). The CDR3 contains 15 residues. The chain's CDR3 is CATSVTSANTGELFF. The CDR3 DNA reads TGTGCCACCAGCGTGACTAGCGCGAACACCGGGGAGCTGTTTTTT.

In DNA, the CDR3 is TGTGCCAGCAGCCCCCCCCCACAGGGTCAATATGGCTACACCTTC. Amino acids: CASSPPPQGQYGYTF. This chain joins TRBV7-2 and TRBJ1-2, with D perhaps matching TRBD1 (6 bases). This CDR3 has 15 amino acids. CDR1 is SGHTA and CDR2 is FQGNSA in the germline V gene. The ends were cut back, 5 bases at V and 5 bases at J, with 18 bases in the middle.

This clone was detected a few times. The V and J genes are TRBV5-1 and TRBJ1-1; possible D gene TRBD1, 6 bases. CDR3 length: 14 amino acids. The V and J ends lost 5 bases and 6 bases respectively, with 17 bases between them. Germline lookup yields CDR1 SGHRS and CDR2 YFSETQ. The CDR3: CASSHGTGYAEAFF. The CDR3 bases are TGCGCCAGCAGTCACGGAACAGGGTATGCTGAAGCTTTCTTT.

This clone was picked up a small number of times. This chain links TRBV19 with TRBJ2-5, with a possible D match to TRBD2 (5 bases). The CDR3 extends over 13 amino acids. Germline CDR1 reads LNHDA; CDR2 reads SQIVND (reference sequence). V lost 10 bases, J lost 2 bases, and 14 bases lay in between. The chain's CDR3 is CATSSLSQETQYF. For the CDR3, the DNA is TGTGCCACCTCTAGCTTGTCGCAAGAGACCCAGTACTTC.

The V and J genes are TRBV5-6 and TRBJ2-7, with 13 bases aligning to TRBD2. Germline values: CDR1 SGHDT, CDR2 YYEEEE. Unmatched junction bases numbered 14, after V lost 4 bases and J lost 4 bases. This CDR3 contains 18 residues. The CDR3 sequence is CASSHEGTSGIRAYEQYF. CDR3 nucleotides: TGTGCCAGCAGCCATGAAGGGACTAGCGGGATCCGGGCATACGAGCAGTACTTC.

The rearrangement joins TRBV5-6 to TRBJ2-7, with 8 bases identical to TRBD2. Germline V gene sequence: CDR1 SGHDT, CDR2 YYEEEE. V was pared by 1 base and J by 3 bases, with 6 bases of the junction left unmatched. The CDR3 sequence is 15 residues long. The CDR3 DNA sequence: TGTGCCAGCAGCTTGAGAGCGGGAGTGCTCTACGAGCAGTACTTC. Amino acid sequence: CASSLRAGVLYEQYF.

CDR3 loop: CASLRQGGTDTQYF. Here the CDR3 DNA reads TGTGCCAGCCTAAGACAGGGGGGGACAGATACGCAGTATTTT. The chain joins TRBV7-9 to TRBJ2-3; 9 bases align to TRBD1. Germline V gives CDR1 SEHNR, CDR2 FQNEAQ (reference sequence). The length of the CDR3 is 14 residues. Unmatched junction bases numbered 6, after V lost 8 bases and J lost 3 bases.

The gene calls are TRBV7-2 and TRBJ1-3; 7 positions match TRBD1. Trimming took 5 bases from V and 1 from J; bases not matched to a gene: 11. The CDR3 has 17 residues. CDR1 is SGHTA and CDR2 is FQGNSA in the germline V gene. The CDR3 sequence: CASSHWGQRQSGNTIYF. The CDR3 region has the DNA TGTGCCAGCAGCCACTGGGGACAGAGACAATCTGGAAACACCATATATTTT.

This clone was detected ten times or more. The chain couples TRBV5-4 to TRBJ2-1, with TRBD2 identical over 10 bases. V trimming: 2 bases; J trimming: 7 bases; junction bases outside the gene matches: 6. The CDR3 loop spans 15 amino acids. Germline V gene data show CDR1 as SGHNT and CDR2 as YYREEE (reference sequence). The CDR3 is CASSFRLAGRNEQFF. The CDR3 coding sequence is TGTGCCAGCAGCTTTCGACTAGCGGGCCGTAATGAGCAGTTCTTC.

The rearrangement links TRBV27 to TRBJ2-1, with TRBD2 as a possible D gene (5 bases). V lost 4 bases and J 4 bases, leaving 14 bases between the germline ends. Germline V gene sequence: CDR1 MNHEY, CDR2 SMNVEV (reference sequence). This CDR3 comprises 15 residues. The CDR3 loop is CASSSFDGDYNEQFF. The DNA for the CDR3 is TGTGCCAGCAGTTCATTTGACGGGGATTACAATGAGCAGTTCTTC.

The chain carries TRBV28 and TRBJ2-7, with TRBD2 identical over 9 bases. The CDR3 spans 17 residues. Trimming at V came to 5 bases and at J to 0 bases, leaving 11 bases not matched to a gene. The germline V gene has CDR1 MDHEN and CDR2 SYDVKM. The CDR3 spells CASSGHSGTSTSYEQYF. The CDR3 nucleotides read TGTGCCAGCAGTGGACATTCCGGGACTAGCACCTCCTACGAGCAGTACTTC.

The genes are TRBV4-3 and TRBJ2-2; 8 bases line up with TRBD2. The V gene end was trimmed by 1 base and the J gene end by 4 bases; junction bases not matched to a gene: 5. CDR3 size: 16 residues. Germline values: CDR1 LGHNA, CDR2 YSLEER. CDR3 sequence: CASSQGTSRPTGELFF. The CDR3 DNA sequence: TGCGCCAGCAGCCAAGGGACTAGCCGCCCCACCGGGGAGCTGTTTTTT.

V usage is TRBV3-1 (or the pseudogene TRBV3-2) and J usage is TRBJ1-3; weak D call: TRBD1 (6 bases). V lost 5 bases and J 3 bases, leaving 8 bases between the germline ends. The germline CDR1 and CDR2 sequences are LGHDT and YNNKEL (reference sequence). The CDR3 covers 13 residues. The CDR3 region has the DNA TGTGCCAGCAGCACAGGGATTGGAAACACCATATATTTT. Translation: CASSTGIGNTIYF.

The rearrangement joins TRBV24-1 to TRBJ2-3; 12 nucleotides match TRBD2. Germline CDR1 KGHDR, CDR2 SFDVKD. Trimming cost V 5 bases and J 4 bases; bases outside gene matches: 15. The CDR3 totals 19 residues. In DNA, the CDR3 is TGTGCCACCAGTGGACTAGCGGGAGTTGGTGAGGGTAGTGCAGATACGCAGTATTTT. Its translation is CATSGLAGVGEGSADTQYF.

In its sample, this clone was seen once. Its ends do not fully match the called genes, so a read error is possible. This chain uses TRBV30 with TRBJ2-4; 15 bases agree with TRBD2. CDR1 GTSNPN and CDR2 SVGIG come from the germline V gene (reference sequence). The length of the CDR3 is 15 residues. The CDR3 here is CAWSRPGLAGGRASF. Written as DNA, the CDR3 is TGTGCCTGGAGCAGACCGGGACTAGCGGGAGGTAGGGCCAGCTTC.